The following is a TCR beta chain sequence with its context. It has no known antigen specificity. The record has no base qualities; no much larger clone is one base away. Roughly 540 nanograms of biopsy DNA per sample were submitted for commercial TCRB immunosequencing. CDR3 regions were amplified from genomic DNA by Adaptive Biotechnology using a two-step, amplification bias-controlled multiplex PCR. Primers for every V and J gene segment were used in the first PCR, and barcodes and Illumina adapters were added in the second PCR. An Illumina instrument was used to sequence the CDR3 libraries. On the study's bioinformatics: The analysis used both the pipelines supplied by the vendor and custom analysis of the raw data in R/Bioconductor with R version 3.3.0. Clonality, which ranges from 0 to 1, was calculated as the inverse of the normalised Shannon entropy across all productive clones. High-frequency clones were defined as the share of the repertoire taken up by the top 100 clones, keeping only clones that passed a 95% confidence test. The Simpson index measured repertoire diversity, and the Morisita-Horn index measured overlap between samples. The clones in this table, taken by TCRdb from immuneACCESS, are in-frame only. Not every clone is retained; where verified, under half of the shortfall comes from an unresolved V gene, and the cause of the rest is unknown. V, J and clone size are those of that table, while D and trimming were read from the DNA. In this sample the table shows 3,000 to 4,000 clones, around 83% of which occur a single time. More than 6.5% of the sample is held by the ten biggest clonotypes.

This sample is drawn from a study of T cell repertoires in ileal Crohn's disease (dated by TCRdb to the late 2010s). In the study overall: At the time of surgery, roughly 40% of patients were active smokers, and the median duration of disease was about 8.5 years. TCR repertoire analysis was performed in about 61 Crohn's disease patients drawn from a prospective multicentre cohort. Endoscopic postoperative recurrence was defined by a Rutgeerts score above i0. Every patient underwent surgery because of a complication, which was stricturing disease in 61% and penetrating disease in around 39%. Postoperative therapy was given to about half of the patients, with thiopurines administered to approximately twelve patients and anti-TNF agents administered to 18 patients. The study was conducted in parallel with a multicentre cohort built to find predictors of early endoscopic recurrence after ileocolonic resection. A total of about 170 mucosal samples from about 50 patients were sequenced, with samples obtained at several locations on the surgical specimen and at postoperative endoscopy.

Adults with ileal or ileocolonic Crohn's disease for whom ileocolonic resection was indicated were considered eligible. Before DNA extraction, whole ileal mucosal biopsies were kept frozen at -80 degrees C. Genomic DNA was extracted from frozen whole biopsies using a TRizol-based method and was quantified with a NanoDrop 2000 spectrophotometer. The research as a whole found: Endoscopic recurrence was linked to a higher percentage of high-frequency clones at surgery, and recurrence occurred in every patient whose clonality exceeded 26.8% (18/57). Compared with CD4 T cells, sorted CD8 T cells contained more high-frequency clones, which suggests that the mucosal expansions were mostly CD8. Patients who were active smokers at surgery had a significantly higher proportion of clonal expansions than non-smokers (approximately 26% vs 17%, p=0.02). Mucosal CD4 and CD8 T cells were sorted and sequenced only in a subgroup of patients, the size of which was not stated.

The TCR originated in an adult with Crohn's disease. Sequences were obtained from ileal tissue.

The DNA is TGTGCCAGCAGCGTAGGGAGGACAGCTGGAAACACCATATATTTT. This gives the protein CASSVGRTAGNTIYF. In this chain, TRBV9 is recombined with TRBJ1-3; the D gene is possibly TRBD1, with 6 bases matching. Taken from cysteine to phenylalanine, the CDR3 has 15 residues. Only the CDR3 DNA is retained, 45 bases long and in frame from the first base. Taken from the germline V gene, the CDR1 and CDR2 loops are SGDLS and YYNGEE. V sheds 0 bases and J sheds 2 bases, leaving 9 bases between their ends.